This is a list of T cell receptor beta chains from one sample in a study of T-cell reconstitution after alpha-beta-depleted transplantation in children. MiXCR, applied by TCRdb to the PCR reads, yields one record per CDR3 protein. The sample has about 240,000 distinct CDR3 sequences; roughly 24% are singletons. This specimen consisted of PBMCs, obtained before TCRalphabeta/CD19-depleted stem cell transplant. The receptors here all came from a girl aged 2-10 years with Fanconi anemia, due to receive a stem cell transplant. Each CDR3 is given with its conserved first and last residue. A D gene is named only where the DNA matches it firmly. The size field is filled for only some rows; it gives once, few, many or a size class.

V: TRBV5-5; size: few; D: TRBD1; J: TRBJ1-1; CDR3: CASSLAGTGGGRTFF; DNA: TGTGCCAGCAGCTTGGCGGGGACAGGGGGCGGCAGAACTTTCTTT
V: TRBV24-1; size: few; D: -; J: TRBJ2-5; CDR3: CATSDWSQETQYF; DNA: TGTGCCACCAGTGATTGGAGTCAAGAGACCCAGTACTTC
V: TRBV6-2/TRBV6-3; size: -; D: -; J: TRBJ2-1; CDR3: CASSYSRASTSSYNEQFF; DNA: TGTGCCAGCAGTTACTCGAGAGCCTCTACGAGCTCCTACAATGAGCAGTTCTTC
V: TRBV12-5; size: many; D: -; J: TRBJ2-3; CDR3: CASGLGLRGSDTQYF; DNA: TGTGCTAGTGGTTTAGGGCTCAGGGGTTCAGATACGCAGTATTTT
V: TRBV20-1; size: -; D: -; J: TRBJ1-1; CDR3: CSATKGMGAFF; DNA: TGCAGTGCTACTAAGGGGATGGGGGCTTTCTTT
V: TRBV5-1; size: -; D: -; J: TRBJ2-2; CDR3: CASSLATVGPGELFF; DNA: TGCGCCAGCAGCTTGGCCACCGTGGGGCCGGGGGAGCTGTTTTTT
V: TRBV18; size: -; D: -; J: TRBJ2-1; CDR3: CASSPPSDNEQFF; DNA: TGTGCCAGCTCACCACCGTCCGACAATGAGCAGTTCTTC
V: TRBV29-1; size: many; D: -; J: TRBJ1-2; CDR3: CSVEHNYGYTF; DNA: TGCAGCGTTGAACACAACTATGGCTACACCTTC
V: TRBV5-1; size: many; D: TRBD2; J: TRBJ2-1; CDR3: CASSLEASGIVYNEQFF; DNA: TGCGCCAGCAGCTTGGAGGCTAGCGGGATTGTTTACAATGAGCAGTTCTTC
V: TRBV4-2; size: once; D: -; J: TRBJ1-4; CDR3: CASSQVAGQEKLFF; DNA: TGTGCCAGCAGCCAAGTAGCAGGGCAGGAAAAACTGTTTTTT
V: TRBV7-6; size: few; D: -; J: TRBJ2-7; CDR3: CASSLAGDKYEQYF; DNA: TGTGCCAGCAGCTTAGCGGGCGACAAGTACGAGCAGTACTTC
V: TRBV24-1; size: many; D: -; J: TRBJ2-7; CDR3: CATSDFRAGKYEQYF; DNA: TGTGCCACCAGTGATTTTAGAGCAGGGAAATACGAGCAGTACTTC
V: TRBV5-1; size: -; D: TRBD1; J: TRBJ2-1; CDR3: CASSDRDRDRSEQFF; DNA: TGCGCCAGCAGCGACCGGGACAGGGATAGGAGTGAGCAGTTCTTC
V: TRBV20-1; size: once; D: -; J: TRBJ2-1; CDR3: CSAIGLVAGDNEQFF; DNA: TGCAGTGCTATCGGCCTGGTGGCCGGGGACAATGAGCAGTTCTTC
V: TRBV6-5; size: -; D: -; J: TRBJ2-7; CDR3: CASSSQGSSYEQYF; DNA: TGTGCCAGCAGTTCACAGGGATCCTCCTACGAGCAGTACTTC
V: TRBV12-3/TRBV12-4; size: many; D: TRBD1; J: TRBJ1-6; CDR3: CASSLWTGNNSPLHF; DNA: TGTGCCAGCAGTTTATGGACAGGGAATAATTCACCCCTCCACTTT
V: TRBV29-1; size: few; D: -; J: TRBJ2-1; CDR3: CSVRSLGGEYNEQFF; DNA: TGCAGCGTGCGATCCCTGGGCGGAGAATACAATGAGCAGTTCTTC
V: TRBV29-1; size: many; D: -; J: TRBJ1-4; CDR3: CSVVTGIANEKLFF; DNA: TGCAGCGTTGTTACAGGGATAGCTAATGAAAAACTGTTTTTT
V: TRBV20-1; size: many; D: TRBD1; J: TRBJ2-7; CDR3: CSAPDRLEYEQYF; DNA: TGCAGTGCTCCGGACAGGCTTGAATACGAGCAGTACTTC
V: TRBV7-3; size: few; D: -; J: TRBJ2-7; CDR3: CASSLWPGDLSEQYF; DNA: TGTGCCAGCAGCTTATGGCCAGGGGATCTTTCCGAGCAGTACTTC
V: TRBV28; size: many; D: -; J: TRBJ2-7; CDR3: CASSSSTPYYEQYF; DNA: TGTGCCAGCAGTTCCTCAACACCATATTACGAGCAGTACTTC
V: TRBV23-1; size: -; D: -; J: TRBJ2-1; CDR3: CASSQSDGPYNEQFF; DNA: TGCGCCAGCAGTCAATCGGATGGTCCTTACAATGAGCAGTTCTTC
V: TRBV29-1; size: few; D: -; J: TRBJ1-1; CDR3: CSVGGAETRWNTEAFF; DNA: TGCAGCGTTGGAGGGGCTGAGACCCGATGGAACACTGAAGCTTTCTTT
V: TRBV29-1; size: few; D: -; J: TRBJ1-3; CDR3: CSVEERGNTIYF; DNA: TGCAGCGTTGAAGAAAGGGGAAACACCATATATTTT
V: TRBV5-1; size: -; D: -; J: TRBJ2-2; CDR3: CASSFRGRDYTGELFF; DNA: TGCGCCAGCAGCTTCCGGGGGCGGGATTACACCGGGGAGCTGTTTTTT
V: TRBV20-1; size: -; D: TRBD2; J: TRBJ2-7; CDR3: CSARSGLAYYYEQYF; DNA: TGCAGTGCTAGATCGGGACTAGCGTATTACTACGAGCAGTACTTC
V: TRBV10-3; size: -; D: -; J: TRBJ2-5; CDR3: CAISESSETQYF; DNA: TGTGCCATCAGTGAGTCTTCGGAGACCCAGTACTTC
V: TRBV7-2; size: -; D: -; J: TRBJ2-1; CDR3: CASSLRINEQFF; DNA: TGTGCCAGCAGCTTACGCATTAATGAGCAGTTCTTC
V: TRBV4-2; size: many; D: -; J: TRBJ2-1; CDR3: CASRQGGGATNEQFF; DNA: TGTGCCAGCCGCCAGGGTGGGGGGGCCACCAATGAGCAGTTCTTC
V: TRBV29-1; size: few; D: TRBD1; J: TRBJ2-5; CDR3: CSVGTGEGTQYF; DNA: TGCAGCGTTGGGACAGGGGAGGGGACCCAGTACTTC
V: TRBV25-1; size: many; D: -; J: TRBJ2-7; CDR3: CASSGQGGEQYF; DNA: TGTGCCAGCAGTGGGCAGGGAGGCGAGCAGTACTTC
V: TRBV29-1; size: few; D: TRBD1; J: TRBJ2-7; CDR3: CSVRGRLTYEQYF; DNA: TGCAGCGTCAGGGGGCGCCTAACCTACGAGCAGTACTTC
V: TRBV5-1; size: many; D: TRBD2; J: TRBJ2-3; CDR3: CASSRGLAGIADTQYF; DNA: TGCGCCAGCAGCAGGGGACTAGCGGGAATCGCAGATACGCAGTATTTT
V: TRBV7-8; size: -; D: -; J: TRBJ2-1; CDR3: CASSLTAQSSYNEQFF; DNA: TGTGCCAGCAGCTTAACCGCACAGAGCTCCTACAATGAGCAGTTCTTC
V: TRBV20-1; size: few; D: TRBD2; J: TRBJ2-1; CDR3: CSANGGRAQNEQFF; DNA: TGCAGTGCTAATGGGGGGAGGGCCCAAAATGAGCAGTTCTTC
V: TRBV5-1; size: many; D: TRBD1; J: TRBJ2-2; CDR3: CASRGTGWTTGELFF; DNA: TGCGCCAGCAGGGGGACAGGCTGGACCACCGGGGAGCTGTTTTTT
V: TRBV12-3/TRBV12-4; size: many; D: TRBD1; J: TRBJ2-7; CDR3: CASSLGTGVYEQYF; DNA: TGTGCCAGCAGTTTAGGGACAGGGGTGTACGAGCAGTACTTC
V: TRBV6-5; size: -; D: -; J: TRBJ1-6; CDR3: CASSYGGDSPLHF; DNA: TGTGCCAGCAGTTACGGGGGAGATTCACCCCTCCACTTT
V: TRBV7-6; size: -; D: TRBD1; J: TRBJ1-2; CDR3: CASSLVQGEGNYGYTF; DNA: TGTGCCAGCAGCTTAGTTCAGGGGGAAGGAAACTATGGCTACACCTTC
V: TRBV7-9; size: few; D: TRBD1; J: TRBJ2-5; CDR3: CASSFEGARETQYF; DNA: TGTGCCAGCAGCTTCGAGGGGGCGAGAGAGACCCAGTACTTC
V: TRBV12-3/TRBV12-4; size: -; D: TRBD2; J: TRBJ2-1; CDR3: CASSTTGRGVNEQFF; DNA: TGTGCCAGCAGTACCACTGGGCGGGGGGTCAATGAGCAGTTCTTC
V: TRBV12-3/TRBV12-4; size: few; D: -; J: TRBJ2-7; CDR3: CASRYLHEQYF; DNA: TGTGCCAGCAGATACCTCCACGAGCAGTACTTC
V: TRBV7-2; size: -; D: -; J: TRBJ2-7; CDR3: CASSFSAVSHEQYF; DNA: TGTGCCAGCAGCTTTTCGGCCGTTTCACACGAGCAGTACTTC
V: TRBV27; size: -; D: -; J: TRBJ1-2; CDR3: CASSSTVGNYGYTF; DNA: TGTGCCAGCAGTTCGACAGTAGGCAACTATGGGTACACCTTC
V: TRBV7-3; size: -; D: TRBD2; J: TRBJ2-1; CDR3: CASSYFGAGGEQFF; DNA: TGTGCCAGCAGCTATTTCGGGGCGGGGGGGGAGCAGTTCTTC
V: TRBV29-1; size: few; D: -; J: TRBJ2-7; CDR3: CSVENNQGGLSYEQYF; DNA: TGCAGCGTGGAGAATAACCAGGGGGGTCTCTCCTACGAGCAGTACTTC
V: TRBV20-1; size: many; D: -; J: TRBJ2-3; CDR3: CSARAYGADTQYF; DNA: TGCAGTGCTAGAGCTTACGGGGCAGATACGCAGTATTTT
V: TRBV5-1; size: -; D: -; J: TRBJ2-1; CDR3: CASSLPTGLGAENEQFF; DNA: TGCGCCAGCAGCTTGCCTACAGGGCTCGGGGCAGAGAATGAGCAGTTCTTC
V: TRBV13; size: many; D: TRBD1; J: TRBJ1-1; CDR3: CASSLDPGGTAAFF; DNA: TGTGCCAGCAGCTTAGATCCAGGGGGCACTGCAGCTTTCTTT
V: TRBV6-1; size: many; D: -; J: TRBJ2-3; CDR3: CASRFRLVSDTQYF; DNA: TGTGCCAGCAGATTCCGACTAGTCTCAGATACGCAGTATTTT
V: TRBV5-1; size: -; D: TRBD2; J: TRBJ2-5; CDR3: CASSLEGGHQETQYF; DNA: TGCGCCAGCAGCTTGGAGGGAGGGCACCAAGAGACCCAGTACTTC